Listed here are 32 T cell receptor beta chains from one sample, sequenced in a study of CD8+ T cells in alopecia areata (dated by TCRdb to the late 2010s). The sample's time point label, decoded: baseline before oral tofacitinib. Library generation was performed with the immunoSEQ multiplex PCR assay. RNA was extracted from all samples and reverse transcribed into cDNA, which served as template for TCR sequencing. Not all clones reach the TCRdb copy of this immuneACCESS table, which keeps in-frame sequences only. Checked studies attribute under half of the gap to unresolved V genes and leave the rest unexplained. This sample holds around 160,000 clones; approximately 87% were observed only once. The top ten constitute approximately 15% of the sample. The starting material was CD8+ T cells sorted from blood, obtained at week 0. The receptors come from a human donor with alopecia areata.

J is TRBJ2-2 and V is TRBV29-1; D is ambiguous. CDR1 and CDR2 (germline): SQVTM, ANQGSEA. The CDR3 loop spans 13 amino acids. V was cut by 2 bases and J by 6 bases, with 10 bases left in between. The CDR3 spells CSVEKVTPGELFF. CDR3 nucleotide sequence: TGCAGCGTTGAAAAGGTCACGCCCGGGGAGCTGTTTTTT.

This clone showed up just once. The chain is built from TRBV6-1 and TRBJ1-4, with D hard to call. V lost 2 bases and J lost 5, with 12 bases in between. The CDR3 has 15 residues. Germline lookup yields CDR1 MNHNS and CDR2 SASEGT. The CDR3 spells CASSELRTVNEKLFF. The CDR3 coding sequence is TGTGCCAGCAGTGAATTGAGGACTGTGAATGAAAAACTGTTTTTT.

This chain connects TRBV5-1 to TRBJ2-7; D perhaps matches TRBD1 (6 bases). This CDR3 comprises 14 residues. Between the trimmed V and J ends, which lost 5 bases and 3 bases, there was a span of 15 bases. The germline V gene encodes CDR1 SGHRS and CDR2 YFSETQ. The CDR3 loop is CASSPVDSGYEQYF. The CDR3 DNA sequence: TGCGCCAGCAGTCCCGTGGACAGCGGCTACGAGCAGTACTTC.

The chain is built from TRBV7-3 and TRBJ2-7; 7 bases align to TRBD2. Trimming cost V 2 bases and J 4 bases; bases outside gene matches: 5. The CDR3 spans 14 residues. Germline CDR1 is SGHTA and CDR2 is FQGTGA. In DNA form, the CDR3 reads TGTGCCAGCAGCTTAGCGGGGGACCGGTACGAGCAGTACTTC. Encoded protein: CASSLAGDRYEQYF.

V gene TRBV27 combines with J gene TRBJ1-5; 7 bases map to TRBD1. Trimming cost V 8 bases and J 7 bases; bases outside gene matches: 8. The CDR3 runs to 13 residues. Germline-derived CDR1 and CDR2 are MNHEY and SMNVEV (reference sequence). CDR3 sequence: CASGRQGGQPQHF. The CDR3 DNA follows: TGTGCCAGCGGTAGACAGGGTGGACAGCCCCAGCATTTT.

The genes are TRBV9 and TRBJ2-7; D not resolved. CDR1 and CDR2 from the germline V gene are SGDLS and YYNGEE. The CDR3 runs 14 residues. The V and J ends lost 0 bases and 3 bases respectively, with 10 bases between them. For the CDR3, the DNA is TGTGCCAGCAGCGTAGAGTTCCGGAGCTACGAGCAGTACTTC. Its protein product is CASSVEFRSYEQYF.

This chain joins TRBV6-5 and TRBJ2-2; 7 bases agree with TRBD2. CDR3 length: 13 amino acids. Germline V gene lookup returns CDR1 MNHEY and CDR2 SVGAGI. The trim removed 2 bases at V and 6 bases at J, leaving 0 bases unmatched. CDR3 region: CASSYGGAGELFF. The CDR3 DNA follows: TGTGCCAGCAGTTACGGGGGGGCCGGGGAGCTGTTTTTT.

This chain connects TRBV7-2 to TRBJ2-7; 9 bases align to TRBD1. Losses at the gene ends were 0 bases for V and 13 bases for J; bases not matched to a gene: 7. CDR3 length equals 13 residues. Germline V gene sequence: CDR1 SGHTA, CDR2 FQGNSA. The CDR3 protein is CASSLAVGDRAYF. For the CDR3, the DNA is TGTGCCAGCAGCTTAGCGGTGGGGGACAGGGCCTACTTC.

For the CDR3, the DNA is TGTGCCAGCAGTGCTAGCGGGGGGAACACCGGGGAGCTGTTTTTT. It is translated as CASSASGGNTGELFF. The genes are TRBV7-9 and TRBJ2-2, with 10 nucleotides matching TRBD2. Trimming at V came to 6 bases and at J to 1 base, leaving 2 bases not matched to a gene. The germline V gene encodes CDR1 SEHNR and CDR2 FQNEAQ (reference sequence). The CDR3 covers 15 residues.

The J gene is TRBJ1-1, the V gene TRBV6-5, with no clear D. Germline V gene lookup returns CDR1 MNHEY and CDR2 SVGAGI. CDR3 length equals 15 residues. The V end was cut by 3 bases, the J end by 0 bases, with 11 bases between. The DNA for the CDR3 is TGTGCCAGCAGTTATAAGGACGGCCTGAACACTGAAGCTTTCTTT. Its protein product is CASSYKDGLNTEAFF.

The V gene is TRBV7-9, the J gene TRBJ1-3; 8 bases are a match to TRBD1. The CDR3 has 15 residues. Trimming at V came to 5 bases and at J to 0 bases, leaving 3 bases not matched to a gene. CDR1 and CDR2 (germline): SEHNR, FQNEAQ (reference sequence). This CDR3 is CASSPTGVSGNTIYF. The CDR3 DNA is TGTGCCAGCAGCCCGACAGGGGTCTCTGGAAACACCATATATTTT.

The chain recombines TRBV27 with TRBJ1-1; D remains ambiguous. The V end lost 2 bases, the J end lost 6 bases, and 13 bases lay between the germline ends. Per the germline V gene, CDR1 is MNHEY and CDR2 is SMNVEV (reference sequence). The CDR3 runs to 14 residues. The CDR3: CASSLGPIGAEAFF. CDR3 DNA sequence: TGTGCCAGCAGTTTAGGACCAATAGGAGCTGAAGCTTTCTTT.

The chain couples TRBV28 to TRBJ2-6; no definite D call. V dropped 7 bases and J dropped 1 base, with 8 bases sitting between them. The CDR3 sequence is 14 residues long. Germline lookup yields CDR1 MDHEN and CDR2 SYDVKM. CDR3 in amino acids: CASTVQSGANVLTF. The CDR3, as DNA: TGTGCCAGCACCGTTCAATCTGGGGCCAACGTCCTGACTTTC.

The chain employs TRBV2 and TRBJ2-5, with a possible D match to TRBD1 (6 bases). Germline V lookup: CDR1 SNHLY, CDR2 FYNNEI. V lost 10 bases to trimming and J lost 4 bases, with 16 bases between them. This CDR3 spans 13 amino acids. CDR3 amino acids: CAISTGIGETQYF. DNA of the CDR3: TGTGCCATATCAACAGGGATAGGAGAGACCCAGTACTTC.

The genes are TRBV4-2 and TRBJ2-7; D is ambiguous. CDR1 and CDR2 (germline): LGHNA, YNFKEQ. The germline V and J ends were trimmed by 0 bases and 5 bases, with 8 bases remaining between them. The CDR3 spans 13 residues. DNA of the CDR3: TGTGCCAGCAGCCAAGAAAGCGTGGACGAGCAGTACTTC. Its protein is CASSQESVDEQYF.

This clone was detected once. The chain couples TRBV7-2 to TRBJ1-2, with D hard to call. Germline V CDR1 and CDR2: SGHTA, FQGNSA. Trimming took 3 bases from V and 2 from J, leaving 16 bases between them. The CDR3 contains 16 residues. The CDR3 sequence: CASSFPRKTGNYGYTF. DNA for the CDR3: TGTGCCAGCAGCTTCCCCCGGAAGACGGGCAACTATGGCTACACCTTC. Full variable domain (missing parts from reference TRBV7-2 and TRBJ1-2): GAGVSQSPSNKVTEKGKDVELRCDPISGHTALYWYRQSLGQGLEFLIYFQGNSAPDKSGLPSDRFSAERTGGSVSTLTIQRTQQEDSAVYLCASSFPRKTGNYGYTFGSGTRLTVV.

The chain employs TRBV9 and TRBJ2-5; 10 bases match TRBD2. Trimming removed 3 bases from V and 1 base from J; junction bases left unmatched: 0. The CDR3 contains 14 residues. Germline lookup yields CDR1 SGDLS and CDR2 YYNGEE. Here the CDR3 reads CASSGTSGQETQYF. The CDR3 bases are TGTGCCAGCAGCGGGACTAGCGGCCAAGAGACCCAGTACTTC.

The chain has TRBV10-3 and TRBJ2-3; D gene ambiguous. In germline, CDR1 is ENHRY, CDR2 SYGVKD. There are 13 residues in the CDR3. Trimming shortened V by 4 bases and J by 10 bases, and 15 bases separated the two germline ends. The CDR3 protein is CAISASVDEAQYF. The CDR3 region has the DNA TGTGCCATCAGTGCCTCGGTAGACGAGGCGCAGTATTTT.

The rearrangement links TRBV6-1 to TRBJ2-3; D gene ambiguous. Per germline, CDR1 MNHNS and CDR2 SASEGT. V lost 2 bases to trimming and J lost 1 base, with 7 bases between them. The CDR3 extends over 14 amino acids. CDR3 DNA sequence: TGTGCCAGCAGTGAACACCCACGCACAGATACGCAGTATTTT. This sequence encodes CASSEHPRTDTQYF.

The V gene is TRBV2, the J gene TRBJ2-4, with D unresolved. V lost 5 bases, J lost 0 bases, and 5 bases lay in between. The CDR3 contains 13 residues. From germline, CDR1 is SNHLY and CDR2 FYNNEI. For the CDR3, the DNA is TGTGCCAGCAGTATACTAGCCAAAAACATTCAGTACTTC. As protein: CASSILAKNIQYF.

The CDR3 reads CASSLTDTQYF. CDR3 DNA: TGTGCCAGCAGCCTCACAGATACGCAGTATTTT. V is TRBV9 and J is TRBJ2-3; the D is unclear. This CDR3 is built from 11 residues. Looked up from germline, CDR1 is SGDLS and CDR2 is YYNGEE. Between the trimmed V and J ends, which lost 4 bases and 2 bases, there was a span of 2 bases.

This clone has a handful of counts. This chain connects TRBV29-1 to TRBJ2-7; TRBD1 matches 8 bases. Germline CDR1 reads SQVTM; CDR2 reads ANQGSEA. This CDR3 contains 15 residues. Losses at the gene ends were 0 bases for V and 7 bases for J; bases not matched to a gene: 11. CDR3 sequence: CSVEDSGRGLYEQYF. The DNA of the CDR3 is TGCAGCGTTGAAGATTCAGGCAGGGGGCTCTATGAGCAGTACTTC.

In this sample, this clone turned up once. The chain has TRBV10-1 and TRBJ2-1; D might be TRBD1 or TRBD2, each matching 7 bases. CDR1 is WNHNN and CDR2 is SYGVQD in the germline V gene (reference sequence). This CDR3 region has 15 residues. Between the trimmed V and J ends, which lost 5 bases and 8 bases, there was a span of 19 bases. The CDR3: CASSTWQGGHDEQFF. Written as DNA, the CDR3 is TGCGCCAGCAGTACCTGGCAGGGGGGGCACGATGAGCAGTTCTTC.

This clone was detected a few times. The chain's CDR3 is CASSFGTSGITGELFF. As DNA, the CDR3 is TGTGCCAGCAGCTTCGGGACTAGCGGCATCACCGGGGAGCTGTTTTTT. This sequence joins TRBV13 and TRBJ2-2; TRBD2 matches at 11 bases. Germline loops: CDR1 PRHDT, CDR2 FYEKMQ (reference sequence). Unmatched junction bases numbered 4, after V lost 3 bases and J lost 4 bases. CDR3 length: 16 amino acids.

The gene calls are TRBV30 and TRBJ2-1; D gene unclear. The germline CDR1 and CDR2 sequences are GTSNPN and SVGIG (reference sequence). Trimming stripped 0 bases from V and 9 bases from J, with 12 bases between. CDR3 length: 13 residues. CDR3 sequence reads: CAWSVSLNGEQFF. For the CDR3, the DNA is TGTGCCTGGAGTGTATCCCTCAATGGTGAGCAGTTCTTC.

This clone was counted only a few times. The V and J genes are TRBV5-4 and TRBJ2-7; D gene unclear. The CDR3 extends over 12 amino acids. Trimming shortened V by 2 bases and J by 2 bases, and 5 bases separated the two germline ends. Per the germline V gene, CDR1 is SGHNT and CDR2 is YYREEE (reference sequence). CDR3 loop: CASSLQTYEQYF. The CDR3 DNA follows: TGTGCCAGCAGCTTACAGACCTACGAGCAGTACTTC.

The chain joins TRBV29-1 to TRBJ1-2; D is unresolved. V gave up 1 base and J gave up 4 bases, with 7 bases separating them. The CDR3 runs 12 residues. CDR1 SQVTM and CDR2 ANQGSEA come from the germline V gene. Here the CDR3 DNA reads TGCAGCGTTGAAGGTCAGCCCTATGGCTACACCTTC. Its protein product is CSVEGQPYGYTF.

The CDR3 bases are TGTGCCAGCAGCCTATGGCAGGGGCCTTCCTACGAGCAGTACTTC. Its translation is CASSLWQGPSYEQYF. The chain combines TRBV7-8 with TRBJ2-7; D perhaps matches TRBD1 (6 bases). V lost 5 bases, J lost 1 base, and 15 bases lay in between. CDR1 is SGHVS and CDR2 is FQNEAQ in the germline V gene. The CDR3 is 15 amino acids. Together with reference TRBV7-8 and TRBJ2-7, the CDR3 gives the full variable domain: GAGVSQSPRYKVAKRGQDVALRCDPISGHVSLFWYQQALGQGPEFLTYFQNEAQLDKSGLPSDRFFAERPEGSVSTLKIQRTQQEDSAVYLCASSLWQGPSYEQYFGPGTRLTVT.

The chain links TRBV27 to TRBJ2-1, with D maybe TRBD2 (6 bases). Looked up from germline, CDR1 is MNHEY and CDR2 is SMNVEV (reference sequence). Trimming removed 5 bases at V and 7 bases at J, with 15 bases between. This CDR3 contains 14 residues. The CDR3 spells CASSPAGTGNEQFF. The DNA of the CDR3 is TGTGCCAGCAGTCCGGCCGGGACTGGAAATGAGCAGTTCTTC.

As DNA, the CDR3 is TGTGCCAGCAACAGGGGGGGAAATGAGCAGTTCTTC. This encodes CASNRGGNEQFF. V is TRBV25-1 and J is TRBJ2-1; a possible D gene is TRBD1 (8 bases). The CDR3 has 12 amino acids. Germline loops: CDR1 MGHDK, CDR2 SYGVNS. The V end was cut by 7 bases, the J end by 7 bases, with 11 bases between.

The chain has TRBV7-8 and TRBJ2-7, with 10 positions matching TRBD2. Trimming at V came to 2 bases and at J to 6 bases, leaving 7 bases not matched to a gene. The germline CDR1 and CDR2 sequences are SGHVS and FQNEAQ. CDR3 length: 15 residues. CDR3 sequence (DNA): TGTGCCAGCAGCTTAAATAGGGCTAGCGGGAGCGAGCAGTACTTC. Translated, it gives CASSLNRASGSEQYF. Full variable domain (rest looked up from reference TRBV7-8 and TRBJ2-7): GAGVSQSPRYKVAKRGQDVALRCDPISGHVSLFWYQQALGQGPEFLTYFQNEAQLDKSGLPSDRFFAERPEGSVSTLKIQRTQQEDSAVYLCASSLNRASGSEQYFGPGTRLTVT.

The V gene is TRBV9, the J gene TRBJ1-1; D not resolved. V lost 4 bases and J lost 0, with 7 bases in between. Looked up from germline, CDR1 is SGDLS and CDR2 is YYNGEE. CDR3 length: 13 residues. CDR3 bases: TGTGCCAGCAGCCCCGGGGTGAACACTGAAGCTTTCTTT. It codes for CASSPGVNTEAFF. The full variable domain, with the rest looked up from reference TRBV9 and TRBJ1-1, is DSGVTQTPKHLITATGQRVTLRCSPRSGDLSVYWYQQSLDQGLQFLIQYYNGEERAKGNILERFSAQQFPDLHSELNLSSLELGDSALYFCASSPGVNTEAFFGQGTRLTVV.